The 20 T cell receptor beta chains reported below all come from one sample, sequenced in a study of blood T cell repertoires in COVID-19. Sequencing was performed with immunoSEQ multiplex PCR; in TCRdb, only in-frame clones are kept and a portion is missing. The sample contains about 160,000 clones, around 92% of which appear only once. Input material: peripheral blood. The receptors were gathered from a man aged 30 to 45 with COVID-19, enrolled during active disease.

The chain employs TRBV29-1 and TRBJ2-1, with D possibly being TRBD2 (6 bases). The CDR3 has 16 amino acids. The ends were cut back, 5 bases at V and 8 bases at J, with 25 bases in the middle. CDR1 and CDR2 from the germline V gene are SQVTM and ANQGSEA. CDR3 DNA sequence: TGCAGCGTTTTAGTTCGGCGGGGACGTGGGGTCGATGAGCAGTTCTTC. Translating it yields CSVLVRRGRGVDEQFF.

In nucleotides, the CDR3 is TGCGCCAGCAGCTCGGGACTAGCACAAGACAATGAGCAGTTCTTC. Encoded protein: CASSSGLAQDNEQFF. V and J are TRBV5-1 and TRBJ2-1; 9 bases line up with TRBD2. With 3 bases clipped from V and 5 bases from J, the junction kept 6 bases outside the gene matches. From germline, CDR1 is SGHRS and CDR2 YFSETQ. The CDR3 loop spans 15 amino acids.

The chain recombines TRBV11-2 with TRBJ2-3, with TRBD2 as a possible D gene (5 bases). Germline CDR1 and CDR2: SGHAT and FQNNGV. Trimming removed 1 base at V and 7 bases at J, with 12 bases between. CDR3 length: 14 amino acids. CDR3 sequence (DNA): TGTGCCAGCAGCTTAGGATCAGGAGGCTATACGCAGTATTTT. Its translation: CASSLGSGGYTQYF.

The chain carries TRBV4-3 and TRBJ2-7; unclear D gene. CDR1 and CDR2 from the germline V gene are LGHNA and YSLEER. This CDR3 contains 15 residues. Trimming removed 0 bases from V and 6 bases from J, with 15 bases in between. In DNA, the CDR3 is TGCGCCAGCAGCCAAGATAGGCGGTCGTCCAGCGAGCAGTACTTC. Its protein is CASSQDRRSSSEQYF.

The rearrangement joins TRBV21-1 to TRBJ1-2. TRBV21-1 is shown as a pseudogene. The CDR3 contains 16 residues. CDR3 DNA sequence: TGTGCCAGCAGCGGATTAACCGGGAGGAGAGATAATGGCTACACCTTC. Amino acid sequence: CASSGLTGRRDNGYTF.

The chain couples TRBV4-3 to TRBJ2-7; a weak D match, TRBD1 (6 bases). V lost 0 bases to trimming and J lost 3 bases, with 12 bases between them. The CDR3 contains 15 residues. Germline assignment: CDR1 LGHNA and CDR2 YSLEER. Here the CDR3 reads CASSQDQGTNYEQYF. The CDR3 region has the DNA TGCGCCAGCAGCCAAGATCAGGGGACAAACTACGAGCAGTACTTC.

V and J are TRBV12-3 or TRBV12-4 and TRBJ2-2; unclear D gene. Trimming removed 4 bases at V and 7 bases at J, with 10 bases between. The CDR3 length is 13 residues. CDR3 amino acids: CASSSLFNGELFF. DNA for the CDR3: TGTGCCAGCAGTTCCCTCTTTAACGGGGAGCTGTTTTTT.

The V call is TRBV27, the J call TRBJ1-2; D gene ambiguous. This CDR3 spans 18 amino acids. Deletions cut 6 bases from V and 4 bases from J, with 27 bases between. Germline-derived CDR1 and CDR2 are MNHEY and SMNVEV (reference sequence). The CDR3 DNA sequence: TGTGCCAGCAGCCCAAGGAGCTGGGTGATCCGAGGCGTCTATGGCTACACCTTC. This encodes CASSPRSWVIRGVYGYTF.

The rearrangement uses TRBV5-6 and TRBJ1-2; 7 bases align to TRBD1. This CDR3 has 13 residues. Germline V gene lookup returns CDR1 SGHDT and CDR2 YYEEEE. V shed 7 bases, J shed 4 bases, and the junction held 7 bases outside the gene matches. DNA for the CDR3: TGTGCCAGCCGGAGGGGGCGCTTCTATGGCTACACCTTC. It yields the protein CASRRGRFYGYTF.

The genes are TRBV3-1 (or the pseudogene TRBV3-2) and TRBJ1-1; tentative D call: TRBD1 (6 bases). Germline V lookup: CDR1 LGHDT, CDR2 YNNKEL (reference sequence). V gave up 1 base and J gave up 10 bases, with 10 bases separating them. The CDR3 extends over 12 amino acids. In DNA, the CDR3 is TGTGCCAGCAGCCAAGGAAAAGGGGGAGCTTTCTTT. It encodes CASSQGKGGAFF.

V gene TRBV6-2 or TRBV6-3 combines with J gene TRBJ1-2; 7 bases match TRBD1. The CDR3 has 15 residues. Trimming took 7 bases from V and 4 from J; bases not matched to a gene: 12. Looked up from germline, CDR1 is MNHEY and CDR2 is SVGEGT. CDR3 nucleotides: TGTGCCAGCAACCCAGGGGGACGAGAGGGCTATGGCTACACCTTC. It yields the protein CASNPGGREGYGYTF.

This chain links TRBV19 with TRBJ2-5, with 13 positions matching TRBD2. In germline, CDR1 is LNHDA, CDR2 SQIVND (reference sequence). V was clipped by 4 bases and J by 4 bases; unmatched bases: 0. CDR3 size: 14 residues. The CDR3 coding sequence is TGTGCCAGTAGTAGACTAGCGGGAGGAGAGACCCAGTACTTC. Amino acid sequence: CASSRLAGGETQYF.

The chain carries TRBV21-1 and TRBJ2-1; the table's TRBD1 call for D was not verified on the DNA. TRBV21-1 is flagged as a pseudogene. CDR3 length: 15 amino acids. CDR3 protein: CASSQDSLNYNEQFF. Written as DNA, the CDR3 is TGTGCCAGCAGCCAGGACAGTCTGAACTACAATGAGCAGTTCTTC.

This clone was recorded once. V is TRBV11-2 and J is TRBJ1-5; D unresolved. The CDR3 is 13 residues long. The V gene's germline CDR1 is SGHAT and CDR2 FQNNGV. With 1 base removed from V and 7 bases from J, the gap between germline ends came to 8 bases. The CDR3 loop is CASSLGGEQPQHF. The CDR3, as DNA: TGTGCCAGCAGCTTAGGCGGGGAGCAGCCCCAGCATTTT.

This chain connects TRBV5-6 to TRBJ2-7; TRBD2 aligns across 8 bases. V shed 2 bases and J 4 bases; nucleotides not matched to a gene: 2. This CDR3 is built from 13 residues. Germline CDR1 SGHDT, CDR2 YYEEEE. The CDR3 region has the DNA TGTGCCAGCAGCTTAGCGGGGGTTTACGAGCAGTACTTC. Its protein product is CASSLAGVYEQYF.

This chain connects TRBV15 to TRBJ1-4; D not resolved. CDR1 LNHNV and CDR2 YYDKDF come from the germline V gene (reference sequence). Trimming cost V 0 bases and J 3 bases, with 8 bases left between them. CDR3 size: 15 residues. CDR3: CATSRDRGANEKLFF. The CDR3, as DNA: TGTGCCACCAGCAGAGATAGAGGTGCTAATGAAAAACTGTTTTTT.

This clone was counted once. V and J are TRBV6-2 or TRBV6-3 and TRBJ2-1; 8 bases are a match to TRBD1. Germline-derived CDR1 and CDR2 are MNHEY and SVGEGT. V shed 6 bases, J shed 6 bases, and the junction held 13 bases outside the gene matches. This CDR3 contains 16 residues. CDR3 region: CASSSTRQGMVNEQFF. The CDR3 DNA sequence: TGTGCCAGCAGCTCTACCCGACAGGGGATGGTCAATGAGCAGTTCTTC.

The gene calls are TRBV28 and TRBJ2-2; 10 bases fit TRBD1. Germline lookup yields CDR1 MDHEN and CDR2 SYDVKM. V was clipped by 3 bases and J by 5 bases; unmatched bases: 12. The CDR3 is made up of 18 amino acids. As DNA, the CDR3 is TGTGCCAGCAGTTTCCCCGTCGACAGGGGGCGCAGTACCGGGGAGCTGTTTTTT. Amino acids: CASSFPVDRGRSTGELFF.

V usage is TRBV28 and J usage is TRBJ1-6; possibly TRBD1 for D (6 bases). Germline lookup yields CDR1 MDHEN and CDR2 SYDVKM. Trimming shortened V by 3 bases and J by 6 bases, and 6 bases separated the two germline ends. The CDR3 is 13 amino acids. CDR3 loop: CASSFRGNSPLHF. In DNA form, the CDR3 reads TGTGCCAGCAGTTTCAGGGGTAATTCACCCCTCCACTTT.

This chain connects TRBV12-3 or TRBV12-4 to TRBJ2-1; D is unclear. The CDR3 has 12 residues. Trimming took 3 bases from V and 4 from J, leaving 4 bases between them. Written as DNA, the CDR3 is TGTGCCAGCAGTTTCAATTACAATGAGCAGTTCTTC. This encodes CASSFNYNEQFF.